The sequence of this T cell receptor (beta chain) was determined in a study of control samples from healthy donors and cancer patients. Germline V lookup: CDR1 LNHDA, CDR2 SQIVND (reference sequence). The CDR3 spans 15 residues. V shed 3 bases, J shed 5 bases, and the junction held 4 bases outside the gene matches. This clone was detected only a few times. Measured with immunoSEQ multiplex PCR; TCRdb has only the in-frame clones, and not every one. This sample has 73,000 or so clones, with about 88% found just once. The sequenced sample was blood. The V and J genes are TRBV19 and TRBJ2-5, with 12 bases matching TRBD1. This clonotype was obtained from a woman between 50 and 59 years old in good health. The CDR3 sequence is CASSIRDRGLETQYF. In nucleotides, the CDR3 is TGTGCCAGTAGTATCCGGGACAGGGGGCTGGAGACCCAGTACTTC.